This is a list of T cell receptor beta chains from one sample in a study of technical replicates of blood from a handful of donors. Using immunoSEQ multiplex PCR, the repertoire was profiled, and TCRdb retains in-frame clones only, with some absent. The sample includes approximately 13,000 clones, roughly 77% of them seen just once. The sequenced sample consisted of PBMCs. These receptors all stem from a human donor in good health. Each CDR3 is given with its conserved first and last residue. D genes are given only for firm matches. Some rows have no size entry. The others give once, few or many, or a class for an expanded clone.

j_call,clone_size,d_call,v_call,cdr3_aa,cdr3_nt
TRBJ1-5,.,.,TRBV18,CASSGGDPPQHF,TGTGCCAGCTCCGGGGGGGACCCGCCCCAGCATTTT
TRBJ2-2,medium-sized,TRBD1,TRBV11-2,CASSVSTGDNGELFF,TGTGCCAGCAGCGTCTCGACAGGGGACAACGGGGAGCTGTTTTTT
TRBJ1-5,.,.,TRBV2,CASSDSGVNNQPQHF,TGTGCCAGCAGTGACTCAGGGGTGAACAATCAGCCCCAGCATTTT
TRBJ1-1,few,.,TRBV7-9,CASSLGLPPRRGRSTEAFF,TGTGCCAGCAGCTTAGGACTTCCCCCTCGAAGGGGCCGGAGCACTGAAGCTTTCTTT
TRBJ2-7,.,.,TRBV18,CASSPGPGFYEQYF,TGTGCCAGCTCACCGGGTCCAGGATTCTACGAGCAGTACTTC
TRBJ2-1,.,.,TRBV19,CASSIGSGGNEQFF,TGTGCCAGTAGTATAGGAAGCGGCGGCAATGAGCAGTTCTTC
TRBJ1-5,.,.,TRBV5-4,CASSSQGGGVNQPQHF,TGTGCCAGCAGCTCTCAGGGTGGCGGTGTGAATCAGCCCCAGCATTTT
TRBJ1-4,.,TRBD1,TRBV6-1,CASSPAEGQVVKLFF,TGTGCCAGCAGTCCCGCGGAGGGACAGGTCGTAAAACTGTTTTTT
TRBJ2-7,.,.,TRBV7-2,CASSQGGYEQYF,TGTGCCAGCAGCCAAGGGGGCTACGAGCAGTACTTC
TRBJ2-7,.,TRBD2,TRBV6-5,CASSYSLLADEQYF,TGTGCCAGCAGTTACTCGTTACTAGCGGACGAGCAGTACTTC
TRBJ2-3,.,TRBD2,TRBV4-2,CASSSKTSGMGDTQYF,TGTGCCAGCAGCTCTAAGACTAGCGGGATGGGAGATACGCAGTATTTT
TRBJ1-1,.,TRBD1,TRBV18,CASSSEDRETEAFF,TGTGCCAGCTCATCCGAAGACAGGGAGACTGAAGCTTTCTTT
TRBJ2-5,.,.,TRBV6-6,CASSLLEVSMETQYF,TGTGCCAGCAGCCTTCTTGAGGTGTCGATGGAGACCCAGTACTTC
TRBJ2-1,.,.,TRBV7-2,CASSFEGQSYNEQFF,TGTGCCAGCAGCTTCGAGGGTCAATCCTACAATGAGCAGTTCTTC
TRBJ1-1,few,.,TRBV30,CAWGFGVRENTEAFF,TGTGCCTGGGGTTTCGGCGTTCGGGAGAACACTGAAGCTTTCTTT
TRBJ1-4,.,.,TRBV6-6,CASSYFRNEKLFF,TGTGCCAGCAGTTACTTCCGTAATGAAAAACTGTTTTTT
TRBJ2-5,.,.,TRBV30,CAWSPPGLRVGTQYF,TGTGCCTGGAGTCCCCCGGGACTGCGTGTTGGGACCCAGTACTTC
TRBJ2-5,.,TRBD2,TRBV29-1,CSASRASGRRETQYF,TGCAGCGCCAGCAGGGCTAGCGGGAGGAGGGAGACCCAGTACTTC
TRBJ2-5,.,TRBD2,TRBV14,CASSHLAGETQYF,TGTGCCAGCAGCCACCTAGCGGGGGAGACCCAGTACTTC
TRBJ2-3,.,.,TRBV21-1,CASSASCVAGGTDTQYF,.
TRBJ2-7,.,TRBD1,TRBV27,CASRKTRDSSYEQYF,TGTGCCAGCAGGAAAACCCGGGACAGCTCCTACGAGCAGTACTTC
TRBJ1-5,.,.,TRBV9,CASSVGLYSNQPQHF,TGTGCCAGCAGCGTGGGCCTGTATAGCAATCAGCCCCAGCATTTT
TRBJ2-3,.,.,TRBV15,CASSVSNGPTDTQYF,TGTGCCAGCAGCGTGAGTAACGGTCCAACAGATACGCAGTATTTT
TRBJ2-7,.,TRBD1,TRBV2,CASSATGTGVYEQYF,TGTGCCAGCAGTGCCACCGGGACAGGGGTATACGAGCAGTACTTC
TRBJ2-3,.,TRBD2,TRBV5-1,CASSLGLAGGADTQYF,TGCGCCAGCAGCTTGGGACTAGCGGGAGGCGCAGATACGCAGTATTTT
TRBJ2-7,.,TRBD2,TRBV5-6,CASSGTGRRFSGSYEQYF,TGTGCCAGCAGCGGGACCGGCAGGAGATTTAGCGGGAGCTACGAGCAGTACTTC
TRBJ1-1,.,.,TRBV7-8,CASSFRQMNTEAFF,TGTGCCAGCAGCTTCAGACAGATGAACACTGAAGCTTTCTTT
TRBJ2-7,.,.,TRBV10-1,CASSDHRSSYEQYF,TGCGCCAGCAGTGACCACAGGAGTTCCTACGAGCAGTACTTC